The present T cell receptor (beta chain) was sequenced within a study of CD8+ T cells in alopecia areata. Trimming cost V 2 bases and J 7 bases, with 7 bases left between them. Per the germline V gene, CDR1 is SQVTM and CDR2 is ANQGSEA. The CDR3 is 11 amino acids. Specified treatment: oral pan-JAK inhibitor, 5-10 mg twice daily. RNA extraction was followed by reverse transcription into cDNA, which acted as the sequencing template. Clones were sequenced by immunoSEQ multiplex PCR, and TCRdb holds only the in-frame ones, with some missing. This table holds tens of thousands of clones, more than 45% found once.

Sequencing was performed on CD8+ T cells sorted from blood, taken at approximately week 36, from a patient treated with tofacitinib. This chain joins TRBV29-1 and TRBJ2-3; D unclear. The receptor was isolated from a human donor with alopecia areata. The CDR3 DNA follows: TGCAGCGTTGAACGGCAGAATACGCAGTATTTT. Encoded protein: CSVERQNTQYF.